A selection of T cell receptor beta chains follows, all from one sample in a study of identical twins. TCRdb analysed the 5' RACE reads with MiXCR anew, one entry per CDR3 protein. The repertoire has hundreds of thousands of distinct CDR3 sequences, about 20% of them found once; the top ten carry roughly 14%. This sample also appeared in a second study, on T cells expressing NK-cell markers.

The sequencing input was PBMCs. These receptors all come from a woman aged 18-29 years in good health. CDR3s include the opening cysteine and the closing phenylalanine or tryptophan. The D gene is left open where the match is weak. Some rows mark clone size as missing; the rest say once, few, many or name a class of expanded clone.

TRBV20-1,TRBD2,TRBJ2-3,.,CSADQRGDTQYF,TGCAGTGCTGATCAGCGGGGAGATACGCAGTATTTT
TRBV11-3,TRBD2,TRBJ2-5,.,CASSPGELAGETQYF,TGTGCCAGCAGCCCCGGCGAACTAGCGGGGGAGACCCAGTACTTC
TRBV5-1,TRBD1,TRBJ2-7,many,CASSLRTGDEQYF,TGTGCCAGCAGTCTCCGGACAGGGGACGAGCAGTACTTC
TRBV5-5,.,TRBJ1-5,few,CASSFQEASQPQHF,TGTGCCAGCAGCTTTCAGGAGGCGAGCCAGCCCCAGCATTTT
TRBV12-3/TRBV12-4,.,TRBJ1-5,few,CASSLRGVGDQPQHF,TGTGCCAGCAGTTTACGTGGGGTCGGAGATCAGCCCCAGCATTTT
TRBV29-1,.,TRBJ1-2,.,CSVSAGKDGYTF,TGCAGCGTCTCGGCGGGGAAGGATGGCTACACCTTC
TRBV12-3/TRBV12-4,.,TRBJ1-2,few,CASTQRGGGVYGYTF,TGTGCCAGCACGCAACGGGGGGGAGGTGTCTATGGCTACACCTTC
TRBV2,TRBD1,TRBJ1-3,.,CASSVGQGLGNTIYF,TGTGCCAGCAGTGTGGGACAGGGTCTTGGAAACACCATATATTTT
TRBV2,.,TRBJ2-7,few,CASSEEFRYPYEQYF,TGTGCCAGCAGTGAGGAGTTCCGATATCCCTACGAGCAGTACTTC
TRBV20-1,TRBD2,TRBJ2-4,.,CSAEGEAGDLVDIQYF,TGCAGTGCCGAAGGGGAAGCGGGGGACTTAGTCGACATTCAGTACTTC
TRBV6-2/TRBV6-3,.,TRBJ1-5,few,CASRDGVTHPQHF,TGTGCCAGCCGGGACGGGGTCACGCATCCCCAGCATTTT
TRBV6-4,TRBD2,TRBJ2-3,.,CASSDRPSGVTDTQYF,TGTGCCAGCAGTGACCGGCCTAGCGGGGTAACAGATACGCAGTATTTT
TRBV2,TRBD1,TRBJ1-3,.,CASRLGDRTGNTIYF,TGTGCCAGCAGGCTGGGGGACAGGACTGGAAACACCATATATTTT
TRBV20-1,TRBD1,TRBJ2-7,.,CSARPPIGQGLNSHYEQYF,TGCAGTGCTAGACCCCCAATCGGACAGGGGCTCAATTCCCACTACGAGCAGTACTTC
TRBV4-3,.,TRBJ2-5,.,CASSRLVAGETQYF,TGCGCCAGCAGTCGATTGGTAGCAGGGGAGACCCAGTACTTC
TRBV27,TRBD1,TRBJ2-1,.,CARPQGQGYNEQFF,TGTGCCAGACCCCAGGGACAGGGCTACAATGAGCAGTTCTTC
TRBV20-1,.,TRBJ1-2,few,CSAPDGYTF,TGCAGTGCGCCAGATGGCTACACCTTC
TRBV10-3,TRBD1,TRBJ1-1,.,CAISEGGTGRTEAFF,TGTGCCATCAGTGAGGGAGGGACAGGGAGGACTGAAGCTTTCTTT
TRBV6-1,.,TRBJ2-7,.,CASLKDSSYEQYF,TGTGCCAGCCTTAAGGACAGCTCCTACGAGCAGTACTTC
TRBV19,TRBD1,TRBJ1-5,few,CASTLLGRGANQPQHF,TGTGCCAGTACCCTCCTTGGCAGGGGGGCCAATCAGCCCCAGCATTTT
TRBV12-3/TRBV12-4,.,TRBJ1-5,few,CASSQDSSNQPQHF,TGTGCCAGCAGTCAGGACAGTAGCAATCAGCCCCAGCATTTT
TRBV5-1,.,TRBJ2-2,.,CASSLVVGAPDTGELFF,TGCGCCAGCAGCTTGGTGGTGGGAGCCCCCGACACCGGGGAGCTGTTTTTT
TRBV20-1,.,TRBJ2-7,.,CSADRTGGGVEQYF,TGCAGTGCCGATAGGACGGGCGGCGGGGTCGAGCAGTACTTC
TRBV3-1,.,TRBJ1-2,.,CASSQDTGHHGYTF,TGTGCCAGCAGCCAAGACACCGGGCATCATGGCTACACCTTC
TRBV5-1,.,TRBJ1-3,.,CASRGEGTIYF,TGCGCCAGCCGAGGAGAAGGCACCATATATTTT
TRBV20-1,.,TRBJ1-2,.,CSARDQVRTAYGYTF,TGCAGTGCTAGAGATCAAGTTCGAACAGCCTATGGCTACACCTTC
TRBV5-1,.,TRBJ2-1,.,CASSWGPNEQFF,TGCGCCAGCAGCTGGGGGCCTAATGAGCAGTTCTTC
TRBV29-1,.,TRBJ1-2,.,CSVEESGMYGYTF,TGCAGCGTTGAAGAATCTGGGATGTATGGCTACACCTTC
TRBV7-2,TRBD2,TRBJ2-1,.,CASSSMALAVYNEQFF,TGTGCCAGCAGCTCAATGGCACTAGCGGTATACAATGAGCAGTTCTTC
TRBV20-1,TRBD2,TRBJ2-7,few,CSASTATSVWQYF,TGCAGTGCGTCAACCGCAACTAGCGTCTGGCAGTACTTC
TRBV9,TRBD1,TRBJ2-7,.,CASSVGRDRGFPQYF,TGTGCCAGCAGCGTAGGGAGGGACAGGGGCTTTCCACAGTACTTC
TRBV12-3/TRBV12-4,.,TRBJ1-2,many,CASSLVTGGNYGYTF,TGTGCCAGCAGTTTAGTGACGGGGGGAAACTATGGCTACACCTTC
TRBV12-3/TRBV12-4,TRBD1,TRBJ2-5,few,CASSLRTGIRGTQYF,TGTGCCAGCAGCCTCCGGACAGGGATAAGGGGGACCCAGTACTTC
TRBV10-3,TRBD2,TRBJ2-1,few,CASESSGNEQFF,TGTGCCAGCGAATCTAGCGGCAATGAGCAGTTCTTC
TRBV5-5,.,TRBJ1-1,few,CASSIWGAIPEAFF,TGTGCCAGCAGTATATGGGGGGCGATCCCTGAAGCTTTCTTT
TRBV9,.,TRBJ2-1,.,CASSTQGHRDEQFF,TGTGCCAGCAGCACTCAGGGACATCGGGATGAGCAGTTCTTC
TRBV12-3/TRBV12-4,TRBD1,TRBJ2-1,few,CASSPPRDRGEQFF,TGTGCCAGCAGCCCCCCTAGGGACAGGGGTGAGCAGTTCTTC
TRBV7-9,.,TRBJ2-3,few,CASSSWAYTDTQYF,TGTGCCAGCAGTTCTTGGGCTTACACAGATACGCAGTATTTT
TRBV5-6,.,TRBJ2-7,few,CASSPTDTSYEQYF,TGTGCCAGCAGCCCTACGGACACTAGCTACGAGCAGTACTTC